The table lists the clone carrying this TCR beta chain with many counts. Its antigen is still unknown. The entry originates in a study of Graves' ophthalmopathy and Graves' hyperthyroidism. At the level of the study: Before any treatment was given, at initial diagnosis, peripheral blood was collected. Findings and limits, study-wide: The model's ophthalmopathy progression predictions had approximately 65% sensitivity and 72% to 75% specificity.

V was shortened by 4 bases and J by 2 bases, with 11 bases between the two germline ends. The CDR3 has 14 amino acids. Germline assignment: CDR1 SQVTM and CDR2 ANQGSEA. PBMCs originated in about 9.8 ml of fresh peripheral blood. CDR3 regions of TCR beta were amplified from RNA transcripts. HTBI-primed RT-PCR formed the first round, and a multiplex PCR formed the second. Each CDR3 protein gets one entry after TCRdb re-called the multiplex PCR reads with MiXCR. This table has 300,000 to 500,000 distinct CDR3 sequences, about 16% appearing once. The sequenced sample consisted of peripheral blood. The chain employs TRBV29-1 and TRBJ2-2, with D possibly matching TRBD2 (6 bases). The source of this sequence is a woman between 18 and 29 years old with stable Graves' hyperthyroidism. CDR3 DNA sequence: TGCAGCGTTGGGTTAGCGGATAACACCGGGGAGCTGTTTTTT. This sequence encodes CSVGLADNTGELFF.